What follows describes a single T cell receptor (beta chain). The sample comes from a study of shared clonotypes between healthy human individuals. Here immunoSEQ multiplex PCR was the method, and the copy in TCRdb shows in-frame clones only, minus some. Of 2 million to 2.5 million clones listed, more than 85% were seen once; the top ten hold under 0.45%. Trimming stripped 4 bases from V and 0 bases from J, with 15 bases between. The CDR3 runs to 16 residues. The germline gives CDR1 SGHDN, CDR2 FVKESK. The sequence was obtained from a man between 18 and 29 years old in good health. Some clones in this sample may be carry-over from other donors' samples. Sequencing was carried out using naive CD4+ T cells from PBMCs. Subset meaning: CD45RA+ positively selected. This sequence joins TRBV14 and TRBJ1-1, with D possibly matching TRBD1 (6 bases). This CDR3 is CASSPPGTSMNTEAFF. For the CDR3, the DNA is TGTGCCAGCAGCCCTCCCGGGACATCTATGAACACTGAAGCTTTCTTT.